These 7 T cell receptor beta chains were all obtained from the same sample, sequenced in a study of T cells in Graves' hyperthyroidism and ophthalmopathy. From RNA transcripts, TCR beta CDR3 regions were amplified. TCR CDR3 regions were first amplified by RT-PCR with HTBI primers. TCRdb re-called the multiplex PCR reads through MiXCR, storing one row per CDR3 protein. The table records about 320,000 distinct CDR3 sequences, 16% of them present only once. The sequenced sample consisted of blood. Every receptor here comes from a man aged 30-40 years with Graves' hyperthyroidism.

This clonotype was detected many times. V is TRBV6-1 and J is TRBJ1-1; 7 bases are a match to TRBD1. The germline V gene encodes CDR1 MNHNS and CDR2 SASEGT. The CDR3 has 13 residues. V was pared by 6 bases and J by 4 bases, with 5 bases of the junction left unmatched. This CDR3 is CASRTGSLTEAFF. The DNA of the CDR3 is TGTGCCAGCAGGACAGGGAGCCTCACTGAAGCTTTCTTT.

The table lists this clonotype with many counts. The chain joins TRBV27 to TRBJ2-1, with 10 bases matching TRBD1. The CDR3 sequence is 17 residues long. Germline V gives CDR1 MNHEY, CDR2 SMNVEV (reference sequence). V was pared by 1 base and J by 1 base, with 4 bases of the junction left unmatched. The CDR3 sequence is CASSLWDRGESYNEQFF. Written as DNA, the CDR3 is TGTGCCAGCAGTTTATGGGACAGGGGCGAATCCTACAATGAGCAGTTCTTC.

This clonotype was observed at least ten times. The chain couples TRBV20-1 to TRBJ2-1; D possibly corresponds to TRBD1 (5 bases). CDR1 and CDR2 from the germline V gene are DFQATT and SNEGSKA (reference sequence). This CDR3 is 15 amino acids long. Trimming took 0 bases from V and 3 from J, leaving 12 bases between them. The CDR3, as DNA: TGCAGTGCTAGAGACGCCGGACAAGGCTACAATGAGCAGTTCTTC. It is translated as CSARDAGQGYNEQFF.

This clonotype came up many times. V and J are TRBV5-1 and TRBJ2-4, with D perhaps TRBD2 (6 bases). The CDR3 totals 15 residues. Germline CDR1 is SGHRS and CDR2 is YFSETQ. Between the trimmed V and J ends, which lost 0 bases and 7 bases, there was a span of 14 bases. CDR3 DNA sequence: TGCGCCAGCAGCTTGGCGGGAGACGAAGGGAACATTCAGTACTTC. It translates to CASSLAGDEGNIQYF.

V and J are TRBV11-2 and TRBJ2-1; TRBD1 matches 12 bases. Germline V gene lookup returns CDR1 SGHAT and CDR2 FQNNGV. This CDR3 comprises 17 residues. Losses at the gene ends were 4 bases for V and 7 bases for J; bases not matched to a gene: 11. CDR3 in amino acids: CASSWRDRGRRANEQFF. As DNA, the CDR3 is TGTGCCAGCAGCTGGAGGGACAGGGGGCGCAGGGCGAATGAGCAGTTCTTC.

This clonotype was seen repeatedly, ten times or more. J is TRBJ2-1 and V is TRBV3-1; 11 bases map to TRBD2. The CDR3 loop spans 15 amino acids. V was pared by 4 bases and J by 4 bases, with 3 bases of the junction left unmatched. CDR1 is LGHDT and CDR2 is YNNKEL in the germline V gene (reference sequence). DNA of the CDR3: TGTGCCAGCAGCCGTGCTAGCGGGGGGTACAATGAGCAGTTCTTC. This sequence encodes CASSRASGGYNEQFF.

This clonotype was counted between two and nine times. The chain recombines TRBV2 with TRBJ2-7, with D possibly being TRBD2 (6 bases). Trimming cost V 0 bases and J 3 bases, with 6 bases left between them. The germline CDR1 and CDR2 sequences are SNHLY and FYNNEI. The CDR3 contains 13 residues. CDR3 DNA sequence: TGTGCCAGCAGTGAAGCGGAGGGCTACGAGCAGTACTTC. It codes for CASSEAEGYEQYF.